The 13 T cell receptor beta chains given below trace back to one sample, sequenced in a study of T cell repertoires in cytomegalovirus infection. The antigens of these receptors remain unknown. TCRdb re-derived calls from the reads in MiXCR, one entry per CDR3 protein. The sample has about 920,000 distinct CDR3 sequences; around 30% are singletons. The specimen comprised cultured CD8+ T cells from PBMCs, sampled from culture after CMV antigen stimulation. These receptors originate from a human donor in good health (CMV status not recorded). Some clones in this sample may be carry-over from other donors' samples.

This clonotype came up a few times. The rearrangement uses TRBV5-1 and TRBJ2-2; no clear D. This CDR3 has 16 amino acids. Germline CDR1 SGHRS, CDR2 YFSETQ. V was pared by 4 bases and J by 4 bases, with 17 bases between. Written as DNA, the CDR3 is TGCGCCAGCAGCCCCGACCGAGGCCCCTTCACCGGGGAGCTGTTTTTT. Residues: CASSPDRGPFTGELFF.

The chain has TRBV20-1 and TRBJ2-1; TRBD2 aligns across 8 bases. The CDR3 has 14 amino acids. Germline V gene sequence: CDR1 DFQATT, CDR2 SNEGSKA (reference sequence). With V trimmed by 6 bases and J by 2 bases, 6 bases remained unmatched. The CDR3 region is CSALREGTYNEQFF. The DNA for the CDR3 is TGCAGTGCCCTCCGGGAGGGGACCTACAATGAGCAGTTCTTC.

Ten or more counts support this clonotype. The chain is built from TRBV12-3 or TRBV12-4 and TRBJ2-1; 7 nucleotides agree with TRBD2. There are 13 residues in the CDR3. The J segment lost 7 bases and the V segment lost 9 bases, leaving 9 bases of the junction unmatched. The CDR3 DNA follows: TGTGCCAGTGGACTAGGTATTATGAATGAGCAGTTCTTC. Its translation: CASGLGIMNEQFF.

As regards this clonotype: The junction departs from the called germline gene at one end, perhaps through a read error. This chain links TRBV4-1 with TRBJ2-3; D ambiguous. From germline, CDR1 is MGHRA and CDR2 YSYEKL. The CDR3 length is 17 residues. The CDR3 DNA is TGTGCCAGCAGCCAAGATTGGGATGGCGAGAGCACAGATACGCAGTATTTT. The encoded protein is CASSQDWDGESTDTQYF.

The chain recombines TRBV6-5 with TRBJ2-5, with D tentatively TRBD2 (6 bases). Germline loops: CDR1 MNHEY, CDR2 SVGAGI. V was pared by 7 bases and J by 2 bases, with 17 bases between. There are 15 residues in the CDR3. For the CDR3, the DNA is TGTGCCAGCACTCAGTCGGGACTCCTACAAGAGACCCAGTACTTC. Translated: CASTQSGLLQETQYF.

The chain employs TRBV6-1 and TRBJ1-5, with TRBD1 as a possible D gene (5 bases). The CDR3 is 14 residues long. Between the trimmed V and J ends, which lost 6 bases and 2 bases, there was a span of 11 bases. The V gene's germline CDR1 is MNHNS and CDR2 SASEGT. The DNA for the CDR3 is TGTGCCAGCAGCCAAGGGACTGGCAATCAGCCCCAGCATTTT. Translating it yields CASSQGTGNQPQHF.

The chain combines TRBV27 with TRBJ2-1, with a possible D match to TRBD2 (6 bases). V was clipped by 6 bases and J by 0 bases, with 15 bases between them. The CDR3 is 16 amino acids. CDR1 is MNHEY, CDR2 SMNVEV, per germline (reference sequence). CDR3 loop: CASSLAGFGSYNEQFF. CDR3 DNA: TGTGCCAGCAGCCTCGCGGGGTTCGGCTCCTACAATGAGCAGTTCTTC.

The rearrangement links TRBV10-3 to TRBJ2-2; D is perhaps TRBD1 (5 bases). CDR3 length equals 12 residues. The V and J ends lost 6 bases and 5 bases respectively, with 7 bases between them. Germline loops: CDR1 ENHRY, CDR2 SYGVKD. In DNA, the CDR3 is TGTGCCATCAGGACAGAGACCGGGGAGCTGTTTTTT. Translated: CAIRTETGELFF.

Only a few counts were recorded for this clonotype. The chain links TRBV27 to TRBJ2-1, with D hard to call. Germline CDR1 is MNHEY and CDR2 is SMNVEV (reference sequence). The CDR3 runs to 16 residues. V lost 7 bases and J lost 0, with 16 bases in between. CDR3 nucleotide sequence: TGTGCCAGCATGAACGGGTCTTATAGCTCCTACAATGAGCAGTTCTTC. Translation gives CASMNGSYSSYNEQFF.

This chain uses TRBV28 with TRBJ2-7; D gene uncertain. This CDR3 spans 15 amino acids. The V gene's germline CDR1 is MDHEN and CDR2 SYDVKM. V was pared by 2 bases and J by 0 bases, with 11 bases between. CDR3 amino acids: CASSLGQMLSYEQYV. The CDR3 DNA reads TGTGCCAGCAGTTTAGGGCAGATGCTCTCCTACGAGCAGTACGTC.

The chain joins TRBV12-3 or TRBV12-4 to TRBJ1-2, with D unclear. The CDR3 length is 14 residues. V was clipped by 6 bases and J by 4 bases, with 15 bases between them. This CDR3 reads CASSESTAGYGYTF. DNA for the CDR3: TGTGCCAGCAGCGAATCCACGGCGGGCTATGGCTACACCTTC.

This clonotype was seen many times. The chain carries TRBV7-9 and TRBJ2-7; D ambiguous. V gave up 3 bases and J gave up 6 bases, with 12 bases separating them. The CDR3 loop spans 13 amino acids. Germline V CDR1 and CDR2: SEHNR, FQNEAQ (reference sequence). As DNA, the CDR3 is TGTGCCAGCAGCTTCCAAACCCGTCCCGAGCAGTACTTC. It specifies CASSFQTRPEQYF.

The chain joins TRBV4-1 to TRBJ2-3; 8 bases line up with TRBD1. J was trimmed by 1 base and V by 4 bases; bases with no gene match: 7. This CDR3 contains 16 residues. Germline lookup yields CDR1 MGHRA and CDR2 YSYEKL. The chain's CDR3 is CASSLTGTGGTDTQYF. In DNA, the CDR3 is TGCGCCAGCAGCCTTACCGGGACAGGAGGCACAGATACGCAGTATTTT.